The rows below give T cell receptor beta chains drawn from one sample of a study of T cell responses to AZD1222 COVID-19 vaccine. TCRdb's copy holds only in-frame clones and misses some; the assay was immunoSEQ multiplex PCR. The repertoire includes 110,000 to 150,000 clones, over 90% of them detected once, and 5% to 5.5% sits in the top ten. The sample in question was peripheral blood, obtained on day 0 of AZD1222 vaccination. The receptors derive from an adult in good health. CDR3s include the opening cysteine and the closing phenylalanine or tryptophan. The order of the fields is D gene, J gene, clone size, V gene, CDR3 length, CDR3 DNA, CDR3 protein. A D gene is named only where the DNA matches it firmly. Not all rows give a size; the values are once, few, many and, for expanded clones, a class.

d_call: -
j_call: TRBJ2-1
clone_size: -
v_call: TRBV12-5
cdr3_length: 18
cdr3_nt: TGTGCTAGTGGTTTGCCTACGAAGACTAGACCCTCCTACAATGAGCAGTTCTTC
cdr3_aa: CASGLPTKTRPSYNEQFF

d_call: -
j_call: TRBJ1-4
clone_size: -
v_call: TRBV12-3/TRBV12-4
cdr3_length: 12
cdr3_nt: TGTGCCAGCAGCCCCTTTAATGAAAAACTGTTTTTT
cdr3_aa: CASSPFNEKLFF

d_call: -
j_call: TRBJ2-2
clone_size: -
v_call: TRBV28
cdr3_length: 15
cdr3_nt: TGTGCCAGCACTCTCTGGCGGGGTAACACCGGGGAGCTGTTTTTT
cdr3_aa: CASTLWRGNTGELFF

d_call: -
j_call: TRBJ2-7
clone_size: -
v_call: TRBV5-1
cdr3_length: 13
cdr3_nt: TGCGCCAGCAGCCTGGGACTTCACTACGAGCAGTACTTC
cdr3_aa: CASSLGLHYEQYF

d_call: -
j_call: TRBJ2-1
clone_size: -
v_call: TRBV28
cdr3_length: 13
cdr3_nt: TGTGCCAGCAAGGCAGGGTGGGACAATGAGCAGTTCTTC
cdr3_aa: CASKAGWDNEQFF

d_call: TRBD1
j_call: TRBJ1-1
clone_size: -
v_call: TRBV20-1
cdr3_length: 11
cdr3_nt: TGCAGGGGACAGGGGAACACTGAAGCTTTCTTT
cdr3_aa: CRGQGNTEAFF

d_call: -
j_call: TRBJ2-3
clone_size: -
v_call: TRBV19
cdr3_length: 17
cdr3_nt: TGTGCCAGTAGTATAGTTGGTAGCAGAACGGTTGGAGATACGCAGTATTTT
cdr3_aa: CASSIVGSRTVGDTQYF

d_call: -
j_call: TRBJ1-6
clone_size: -
v_call: TRBV27
cdr3_length: 15
cdr3_nt: TGTGCCAGCAGTTTATTGCGGGCAGGCAATTCACCCCTCCACTTT
cdr3_aa: CASSLLRAGNSPLHF

d_call: TRBD1
j_call: TRBJ1-5
clone_size: -
v_call: TRBV6-5
cdr3_length: 14
cdr3_nt: TGTGCCAGCAGTTACGGGACAGGCGGGCAGCCCCAGCATTTT
cdr3_aa: CASSYGTGGQPQHF

d_call: TRBD1
j_call: TRBJ1-2
clone_size: once
v_call: TRBV28
cdr3_length: 15
cdr3_nt: TGTGCCAGCGCCCCACAGACAGGGGGCGCGAGCGGCTACACCTTC
cdr3_aa: CASAPQTGGASGYTF

d_call: -
j_call: TRBJ1-1
clone_size: once
v_call: TRBV6-2/TRBV6-3
cdr3_length: 12
cdr3_nt: TGTGCCAGCAGTTACAGGGCGGCTGAAGCTTTCTTT
cdr3_aa: CASSYRAAEAFF

d_call: -
j_call: TRBJ1-5
clone_size: -
v_call: TRBV10-2
cdr3_length: 14
cdr3_nt: TGCGCCAGCAGCCACGCCTGGAGCAATCAGCCCCAGCATTTT
cdr3_aa: CASSHAWSNQPQHF

d_call: -
j_call: TRBJ1-1
clone_size: once
v_call: TRBV5-1
cdr3_length: 16
cdr3_nt: TGCGCCAGCAGCTTGGCCGGGCAGGGGTTCAGTACTGAAGCTTTCTTT
cdr3_aa: CASSLAGQGFSTEAFF

d_call: -
j_call: TRBJ1-4
clone_size: -
v_call: TRBV3-1/TRBV3-2
cdr3_length: 15
cdr3_nt: TGTGCCAGCAGGGGGCCGGGTGCAACTAATGAAAAACTGTTTTTT
cdr3_aa: CASRGPGATNEKLFF

d_call: -
j_call: TRBJ2-1
clone_size: -
v_call: TRBV20-1
cdr3_length: 12
cdr3_nt: TGCAGTGCTAGTTTTCCCGCCAATGAGCAGTTCTTC
cdr3_aa: CSASFPANEQFF

d_call: -
j_call: TRBJ2-3
clone_size: -
v_call: TRBV29-1
cdr3_length: 13
cdr3_nt: TGCAGCGCCGTGGGACAATACACAGATACGCAGTATTTT
cdr3_aa: CSAVGQYTDTQYF

d_call: TRBD1
j_call: TRBJ1-1
clone_size: once
v_call: TRBV5-1
cdr3_length: 16
cdr3_nt: TGCGCCAGCAGCCTGGGACAGGGGGAGATGAACACTGAAGCTTTCTTT
cdr3_aa: CASSLGQGEMNTEAFF

d_call: -
j_call: TRBJ2-7
clone_size: -
v_call: TRBV29-1
cdr3_length: 12
cdr3_nt: TGCAGCGCCGGGGGAACAACCTACGAGCAGTACTTC
cdr3_aa: CSAGGTTYEQYF

d_call: -
j_call: TRBJ2-1
clone_size: -
v_call: TRBV5-1
cdr3_length: 15
cdr3_nt: TGCGCCAGCAGCTTGGAAGGGTTAGGGATCTATGAGCAGTTCTTC
cdr3_aa: CASSLEGLGIYEQFF

d_call: -
j_call: TRBJ1-2
clone_size: -
v_call: TRBV29-1
cdr3_length: 15
cdr3_nt: TGCAGCGTTGACACCCCGCAGGCTACTAACTATGGCTACACCTTC
cdr3_aa: CSVDTPQATNYGYTF

d_call: -
j_call: TRBJ2-4
clone_size: -
v_call: TRBV2
cdr3_length: 13
cdr3_nt: TGTGCCAGCAGTGAGAACAGGGCGAACATTCAGTACTTC
cdr3_aa: CASSENRANIQYF

d_call: -
j_call: TRBJ2-7
clone_size: once
v_call: TRBV24-1
cdr3_length: 13
cdr3_nt: TGTGCCACCAGTGACCGCAGGGACCACGAGCAGTACTTC
cdr3_aa: CATSDRRDHEQYF

d_call: -
j_call: TRBJ1-1
clone_size: -
v_call: TRBV30
cdr3_length: 12
cdr3_nt: TGTGCCTGGGCTACAGGGCGCCTAGCCGCTTTCTTT
cdr3_aa: CAWATGRLAAFF

d_call: -
j_call: TRBJ2-3
clone_size: -
v_call: TRBV15
cdr3_length: 14
cdr3_nt: TGTGCCACCAGCAGAGATCTTGGGGGGCAAACGCAGTATTTT
cdr3_aa: CATSRDLGGQTQYF

d_call: -
j_call: TRBJ2-2
clone_size: -
v_call: TRBV7-2
cdr3_length: 16
cdr3_nt: TGTGCCAGCAGCTTAGTTCTTCTATGGAACACCGGGGAGCTGTTTTTT
cdr3_aa: CASSLVLLWNTGELFF

d_call: -
j_call: TRBJ2-1
clone_size: -
v_call: TRBV10-1
cdr3_length: 15
cdr3_nt: TGCGCCAGCAGTGAGTTGGGGGTCTCCTACAATGAGCAGTTCTTC
cdr3_aa: CASSELGVSYNEQFF

d_call: TRBD1
j_call: TRBJ2-2
clone_size: -
v_call: TRBV6-4
cdr3_length: 15
cdr3_nt: TGTGCCAGCAGTTCCTGGACAGGGAAAATCGGGGAGCTGTTTTTT
cdr3_aa: CASSSWTGKIGELFF

d_call: TRBD2
j_call: TRBJ2-2
clone_size: -
v_call: TRBV4-1
cdr3_length: 16
cdr3_nt: TGCGCCAGCAGCCAGAATAGCGGGAGAAATACCGGGGAGCTGTTTTTT
cdr3_aa: CASSQNSGRNTGELFF

d_call: -
j_call: TRBJ1-4
clone_size: -
v_call: TRBV7-9
cdr3_length: 16
cdr3_nt: TGTGCCAGCAGCTTAGAACAGGACGGGTTTGATGAAAAACTGTTTTTT
cdr3_aa: CASSLEQDGFDEKLFF

d_call: TRBD1
j_call: TRBJ2-7
clone_size: -
v_call: TRBV3-1/TRBV3-2
cdr3_length: 14
cdr3_nt: TGTGCCAGCAGCCCCAGAACAGGGGGCCACGAGCAGTACTTC
cdr3_aa: CASSPRTGGHEQYF

d_call: -
j_call: TRBJ1-2
clone_size: -
v_call: TRBV6-5
cdr3_length: 11
cdr3_nt: TGTGCCAGCAGCCAGGGGTATGGCTACACCTTC
cdr3_aa: CASSQGYGYTF

d_call: -
j_call: TRBJ1-2
clone_size: -
v_call: TRBV30
cdr3_length: 15
cdr3_nt: TGTGCCTGGGGTACTGACAGCCTTGGGGTCTATGGCTACACCTTC
cdr3_aa: CAWGTDSLGVYGYTF

d_call: TRBD1
j_call: TRBJ1-2
clone_size: -
v_call: TRBV5-1
cdr3_length: 13
cdr3_nt: TGCGCCAGCAGCTCTGGACAGGGGGGCGGCTACACCTTC
cdr3_aa: CASSSGQGGGYTF

d_call: -
j_call: TRBJ1-1
clone_size: -
v_call: TRBV30
cdr3_length: 13
cdr3_nt: TGTGCCTGGAAAAGGACAGCGAACACTGAAGCTTTCTTT
cdr3_aa: CAWKRTANTEAFF

d_call: -
j_call: TRBJ2-3
clone_size: -
v_call: TRBV9
cdr3_length: 15
cdr3_nt: TGTGCCAGCAGCCACCGGGACGGCGGTACAGATACGCAGTATTTT
cdr3_aa: CASSHRDGGTDTQYF

d_call: TRBD1
j_call: TRBJ2-3
clone_size: -
v_call: TRBV4-1
cdr3_length: 16
cdr3_nt: TGCGCCAGCAGCCAACAAGGGGGCTTAGAGGCAGATACGCAGTATTTT
cdr3_aa: CASSQQGGLEADTQYF